This T cell receptor (beta chain) appears in the sequencing data of a study of OX40 agonist ivuxolimab in advanced cancers. Study conclusions and caveats: Both blood CD4+ and CD8+ T cells showed clonal growth by week 6 at 0.1 to 3.0 mg/kg. Patients who responded partially at 0.1-3.0 mg/kg showed clonal expansion ranking among the lowest.

This table comes from immunoSEQ multiplex PCR, and its TCRdb copy is limited to in-frame clones, with some not included. The data show about 79,000 clones, approximately 85% seen once. This clone was observed a single time. Its specificity is unknown. People who had autoimmune disease history or systemic immunosuppression were excluded. The study sampled blood at baseline, cycle 4 day 1, and cycle 7 day 1. CDR3 length equals 16 residues. Germline V gene data show CDR1 as SGHVS and CDR2 as FNYEAQ. Trimming left V 5 bases short and J 2 bases short, with 15 bases between. This receptor was identified in an adult with an advanced solid tumor such as melanoma, head and neck, liver or kidney cancer. The sequences come from CD4+ or CD8+ T cells sorted from blood, collected in a trial of the OX40 agonist ivuxolimab. This chain connects TRBV7-6 to TRBJ2-2; weak D call: TRBD2 (6 bases). CDR3 amino acids: CASSGGVQTNTGELFF. In DNA, the CDR3 is TGTGCCAGCAGCGGAGGGGTCCAAACAAACACCGGGGAGCTGTTTTTT.